Shown below are 14 T cell receptor beta chains from a single sample sequenced in a study of blood T cell repertoires in COVID-19. TCRdb's table, derived via immunoSEQ multiplex PCR, lists solely in-frame clones and lacks some. Counted here are approximately 44,000 clones, roughly 90% occurring once; the ten biggest clones make up 25% to 35%. Sequenced material: peripheral blood. Every receptor here comes from a woman of 80 years or more with acute or convalescent COVID-19.

The chain combines TRBV19 with TRBJ1-4, with TRBD1 identical over 7 bases. Germline loops: CDR1 LNHDA, CDR2 SQIVND (reference sequence). The CDR3 length is 12 residues. Unmatched junction bases numbered 0, after V lost 5 bases and J lost 6 bases. The CDR3 protein is CASSGQDEKLFF. Written as DNA, the CDR3 is TGTGCCAGTAGTGGACAGGATGAAAAACTGTTTTTT.

The rearrangement links TRBV28 to TRBJ1-4, with D perhaps TRBD1 (6 bases). V was shortened by 6 bases and J by 6 bases, with 14 bases between the two germline ends. This CDR3 is 14 amino acids long. The V gene's germline CDR1 is MDHEN and CDR2 SYDVKM. CDR3 nucleotide sequence: TGTGCCAGCAGCCCCGGGGGGCAGTATGAAAAACTGTTTTTT. Protein sequence: CASSPGGQYEKLFF.

A single count supports this clone. The rearrangement links TRBV29-1 to TRBJ1-1; 9 nucleotides agree with TRBD1. Germline V gene sequence: CDR1 SQVTM, CDR2 ANQGSEA. The CDR3 loop spans 12 amino acids. The junction had 4 bases not matched to a gene; V was cut back by 7 bases and J by 4 bases. The CDR3 sequence: CSARDRATEAFF. The DNA for the CDR3 is TGCAGCGCCCGGGACAGGGCCACTGAAGCTTTCTTT. The variable domain in full, with the rest retrieved from reference TRBV29-1 and TRBJ1-1, is SAVISQKPSRDICQRGTSLTIQCQVDSQVTMMFWYRQQPGQSLTLIATANQGSEATYESGFVIDKFPISRPNLTFSTLTVSNMSPEDSSIYLCSARDRATEAFFGQGTRLTVV.

The V call is TRBV5-1, the J call TRBJ2-5; 13 nucleotides line up with TRBD2. The CDR3 is 15 amino acids. V trimming: 6 bases; J trimming: 5 bases; junction bases outside the gene matches: 7. Germline loops: CDR1 SGHRS, CDR2 YFSETQ. The CDR3 sequence is CASTLTSGGLETQYF. CDR3 sequence (DNA): TGCGCCAGCACTCTGACTAGCGGGGGGCTTGAGACCCAGTACTTC.

The rearrangement uses TRBV24-1 and TRBJ2-3; TRBD2 matches at 10 bases. CDR3 length: 15 residues. The germline CDR1 and CDR2 sequences are KGHDR and SFDVKD. V was clipped by 2 bases and J by 6 bases; unmatched bases: 4. CDR3 amino acids: CATSDWTSGRDTQYF. CDR3 nucleotides: TGTGCCACCAGTGATTGGACTAGCGGTAGGGATACGCAGTATTTT.

The V gene is TRBV7-8, the J gene TRBJ2-7; a weak D match, TRBD1 (6 bases). The V and J ends lost 2 bases and 2 bases respectively, with 10 bases between them. The CDR3 is made up of 14 amino acids. CDR1 is SGHVS, CDR2 FQNEAQ, per germline. The CDR3 loop reads CASSLLQGAYEQYV. DNA of the CDR3: TGTGCCAGCAGCTTATTACAGGGCGCCTACGAGCAGTACGTC.

The J gene is TRBJ1-2, the V gene TRBV4-2, with TRBD1 matching 9 bases. Unmatched junction bases numbered 8, after V lost 6 bases and J lost 3 bases. Per germline, CDR1 LGHNA and CDR2 YNFKEQ. The CDR3 spans 15 residues. The CDR3 loop reads CASRGFTGGDYGYTF. The DNA of the CDR3 is TGTGCCAGCAGGGGTTTTACAGGGGGCGACTATGGCTACACCTTC.

V is TRBV9 and J is TRBJ2-2; possibly TRBD2 for D (6 bases). Trimming stripped 6 bases from V and 0 bases from J, with 9 bases between. The CDR3 spans 14 residues. The germline V gene has CDR1 SGDLS and CDR2 YYNGEE. The CDR3 loop reads CASTGTPNTGELFF. The CDR3 coding sequence is TGTGCCAGCACCGGGACTCCGAACACCGGGGAGCTGTTTTTT.

CDR3 sequence: CASSLSNRGHGYTF. In nucleotides, the CDR3 is TGTGCCAGCAGTTTATCGAATAGGGGGCACGGCTACACCTTC. This chain connects TRBV27 to TRBJ1-2; 7 nucleotides line up with TRBD1. Germline CDR1 is MNHEY and CDR2 is SMNVEV (reference sequence). Trimming at V came to 0 bases and at J to 8 bases, leaving 6 bases not matched to a gene. There are 14 residues in the CDR3.

This chain connects TRBV2 to TRBJ2-1; 11 nucleotides align to TRBD1. Trimming removed 5 bases from V and 14 bases from J; junction bases left unmatched: 11. The CDR3 is made up of 14 amino acids. From germline, CDR1 is SNHLY and CDR2 FYNNEI. As DNA, the CDR3 is TGTGCCAGCAGTAGGGACAGGGGGTTATCTCCGAAGTTCTTC. This translates into CASSRDRGLSPKFF.

The chain has TRBV9 and TRBJ2-2; possibly TRBD1 for D (5 bases). The CDR3 is made up of 17 amino acids. The germline gives CDR1 SGDLS, CDR2 YYNGEE. V was shortened by 5 bases and J by 1 base, with 18 bases between the two germline ends. Written as DNA, the CDR3 is TGTGCCAGCAGTTCCTGGGGCAGGCTCCAGAACACCGGGGAGCTGTTTTTT. Amino acid sequence: CASSSWGRLQNTGELFF. The full variable domain, its missing parts supplied by reference TRBV9 and TRBJ2-2, is DSGVTQTPKHLITATGQRVTLRCSPRSGDLSVYWYQQSLDQGLQFLIQYYNGEERAKGNILERFSAQQFPDLHSELNLSSLELGDSALYFCASSSWGRLQNTGELFFGEGSRLTVL.

The table lists this clone with a few counts. The V call is TRBV29-1, the J call TRBJ1-1; no clear D gene. The CDR3 length is 11 residues. Germline CDR1 SQVTM, CDR2 ANQGSEA. V was cut by 1 base and J by 5 bases, with 5 bases left in between. CDR3 nucleotides: TGCAGCGTTGAAGCAGCGACTGAAGCTTTCTTT. Translating gives CSVEAATEAFF. The variable domain in full, with the rest retrieved from reference TRBV29-1 and TRBJ1-1, is SAVISQKPSRDICQRGTSLTIQCQVDSQVTMMFWYRQQPGQSLTLIATANQGSEATYESGFVIDKFPISRPNLTFSTLTVSNMSPEDSSIYLCSVEAATEAFFGQGTRLTVV.

The V gene is TRBV11-2, the J gene TRBJ2-1; 10 bases map to TRBD2. This CDR3 is built from 14 residues. V shed 5 bases and J 6 bases; nucleotides not matched to a gene: 4. The germline CDR1 and CDR2 sequences are SGHAT and FQNNGV. Written as DNA, the CDR3 is TGTGCCAGCAGCCTAGCGGGGGTTACCAATGAGCAGTTCTTC. Protein sequence: CASSLAGVTNEQFF. Based on the CDR3 plus reference TRBV11-2 and TRBJ2-1, the full variable domain is EAGVAQSPRYKIIEKRQSVAFWCNPISGHATLYWYQQILGQGPKLLIQFQNNGVVDDSQLPKDRFSAERLKGVDSTLKIQPAKLEDSAVYLCASSLAGVTNEQFFGPGTRLTVL.

The chain combines TRBV12-3 or TRBV12-4 with TRBJ1-2; D is ambiguous. This CDR3 has 12 residues. V was clipped by 3 bases and J by 4 bases, with 6 bases between them. CDR3 sequence (DNA): TGTGCCAGCAGTTTGGGCAGCTATGGCTACACCTTC. Translating gives CASSLGSYGYTF.